Shown below are 10 T cell receptor beta chains from a single sample sequenced in a study of CD8 T cells in Susac syndrome. The RNA input was roughly 0.5 to 1 ug, and it was reverse transcribed with random hexamers. One entry per CDR3 protein, called by TCRdb with MiXCR from the immunoSEQ multiplex PCR reads. The sample records about 150,000 distinct CDR3 sequences, around 95% being singletons. Sequences were obtained from CD4+ T cells from PBMCs. These receptors all come from a human donor with Susac syndrome.

V and J are TRBV7-9 and TRBJ1-6, with no clear D. The CDR3 runs 15 residues. The ends were cut back, 0 bases at V and 7 bases at J, with 10 bases in the middle. Germline V gene lookup returns CDR1 SEHNR and CDR2 FQNEAQ (reference sequence). CDR3 in amino acids: CASSLARNGNSPLHF. The CDR3 nucleotides are TGTGCCAGCAGCTTAGCCAGAAATGGAAATTCACCCCTCCACTTT.

The V call is TRBV7-9, the J call TRBJ1-5; D ambiguous. Trimming took off 3 bases at V and 10 bases at J, with 10 bases between the two ends. Germline-derived CDR1 and CDR2 are SEHNR and FQNEAQ (reference sequence). The CDR3 consists of 12 residues. The CDR3, as DNA: TGTGCCAGCAGCTTTGACACGGGTCCCCAGCATTTT. It specifies CASSFDTGPQHF.

This clonotype showed up just once. This rearrangement joins TRBV24-1 to TRBJ2-3; D gene uncertain. CDR3 length: 13 amino acids. From germline, CDR1 is KGHDR and CDR2 SFDVKD. Trimming took 4 bases from V and 3 from J, leaving 7 bases between them. CDR3 amino acids: CATSDRATDTQYF. The CDR3 DNA is TGTGCCACCAGTGACCGAGCGACAGATACGCAGTATTTT.

The chain uses TRBV4-1 and TRBJ1-4, with D hard to call. Germline V gives CDR1 MGHRA, CDR2 YSYEKL. The CDR3 spans 13 residues. Trimming shortened V by 4 bases and J by 5 bases, and 8 bases separated the two germline ends. The CDR3 nucleotides are TGCGCCAGCAGCCTCCAAGCCAATGAAAAACTGTTTTTT. It specifies CASSLQANEKLFF.

V usage is TRBV20-1 and J usage is TRBJ2-7; no clear D. The CDR3 runs to 13 residues. V was cut by 3 bases and J by 1 base, with 10 bases left in between. From germline, CDR1 is DFQATT and CDR2 SNEGSKA (reference sequence). The CDR3 loop reads CSARTAMSYEQYF. CDR3 nucleotides: TGCAGTGCTAGGACCGCGATGTCCTACGAGCAGTACTTC.

This clonotype appeared a single time. The rearrangement uses TRBV20-1 and TRBJ1-2; 7 nucleotides line up with TRBD1. The germline V gene has CDR1 DFQATT and CDR2 SNEGSKA (reference sequence). This CDR3 spans 14 amino acids. V shed 0 bases and J 7 bases; nucleotides not matched to a gene: 8. CDR3 protein: CSARDQETGSGYTF. CDR3 sequence (DNA): TGCAGTGCTAGAGATCAAGAGACAGGGTCTGGCTACACCTTC.

The rearrangement uses TRBV7-2 and TRBJ2-6; D perhaps matches TRBD2 (5 bases). Per germline, CDR1 SGHTA and CDR2 FQGNSA. Trimming removed 5 bases at V and 0 bases at J, with 5 bases between. This CDR3 is 14 amino acids long. CDR3 residues: CASSRGSGANVLTF. The DNA of the CDR3 is TGTGCCAGCAGCCGGGGCTCTGGGGCCAACGTCCTGACTTTC.

The V gene is TRBV3-1, the J gene TRBJ2-1; D is uncertain. The CDR3 has 14 amino acids. V shed 1 base and J shed 7 bases, with 11 bases lying between them. Germline V lookup: CDR1 LGHDT, CDR2 YNNKEL (reference sequence). CDR3 sequence (DNA): TGTGCCAGCAGCCAAGGGGCAGGTACGAATGAGCAGTTCTTC. This encodes CASSQGAGTNEQFF.

This clonotype has only a few counts. The genes are TRBV12-3 or TRBV12-4 and TRBJ1-4, with D hard to call. This CDR3 spans 11 amino acids. V lost 3 bases and J lost 7, with 3 bases in between. The CDR3 loop reads CASSFSEKLFF. In nucleotides, the CDR3 is TGTGCCAGCAGTTTTAGTGAAAAACTGTTTTTT.

The chain joins TRBV6-5 to TRBJ1-6; D unresolved. This CDR3 has 15 residues. Germline values: CDR1 MNHEY, CDR2 SVGAGI. V was pared by 6 bases and J by 9 bases, with 18 bases between. As DNA, the CDR3 is TGTGCCAGCAGCCCCGGTGGAGGGAGGATTTCACCCCTCCACTTT. Its protein is CASSPGGGRISPLHF.